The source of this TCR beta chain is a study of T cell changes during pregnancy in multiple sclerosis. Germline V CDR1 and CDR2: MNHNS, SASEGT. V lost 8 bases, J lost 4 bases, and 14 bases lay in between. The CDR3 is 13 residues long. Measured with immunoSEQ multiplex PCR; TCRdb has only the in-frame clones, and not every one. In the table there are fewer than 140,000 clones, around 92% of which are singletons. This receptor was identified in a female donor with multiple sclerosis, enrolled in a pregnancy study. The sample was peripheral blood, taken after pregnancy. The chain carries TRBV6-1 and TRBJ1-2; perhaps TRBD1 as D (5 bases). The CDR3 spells CASPRAIGYGYTF. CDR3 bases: TGTGCCAGCCCCAGGGCTATAGGCTATGGCTACACCTTC.